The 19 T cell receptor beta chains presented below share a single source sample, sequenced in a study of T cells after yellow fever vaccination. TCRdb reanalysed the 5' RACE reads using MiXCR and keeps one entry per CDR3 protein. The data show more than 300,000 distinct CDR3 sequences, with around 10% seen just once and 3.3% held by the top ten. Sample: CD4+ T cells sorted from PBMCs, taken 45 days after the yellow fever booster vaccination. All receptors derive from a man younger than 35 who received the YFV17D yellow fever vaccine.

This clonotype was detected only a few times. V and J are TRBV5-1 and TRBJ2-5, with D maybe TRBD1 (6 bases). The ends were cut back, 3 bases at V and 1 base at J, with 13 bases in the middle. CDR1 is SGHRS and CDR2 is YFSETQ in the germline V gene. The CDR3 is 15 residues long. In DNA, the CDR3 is TGCGCCAGCAGCTGGTTTGGGACATCCCAAGAGACCCAGTACTTC. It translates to CASSWFGTSQETQYF.

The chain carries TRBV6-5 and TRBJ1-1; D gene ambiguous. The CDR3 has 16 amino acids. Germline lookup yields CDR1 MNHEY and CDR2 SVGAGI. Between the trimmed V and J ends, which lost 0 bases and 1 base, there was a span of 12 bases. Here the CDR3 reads CASSYSIRTGNTEAFF. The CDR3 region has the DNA TGTGCCAGCAGTTACTCGATTCGGACGGGGAACACTGAAGCTTTCTTT.

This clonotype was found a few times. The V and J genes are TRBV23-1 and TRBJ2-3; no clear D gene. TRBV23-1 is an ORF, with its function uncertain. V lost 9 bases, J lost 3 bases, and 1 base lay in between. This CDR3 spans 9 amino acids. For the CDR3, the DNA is TGCGCCAGAACAGATACGCAGTATTTT. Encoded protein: CARTDTQYF.

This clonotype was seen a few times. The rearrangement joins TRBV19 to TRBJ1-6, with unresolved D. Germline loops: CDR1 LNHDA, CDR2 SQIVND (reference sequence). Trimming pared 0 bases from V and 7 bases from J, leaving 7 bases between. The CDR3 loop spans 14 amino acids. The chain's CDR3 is CASSIERVNSPLHF. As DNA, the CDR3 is TGTGCCAGTAGTATAGAGAGGGTGAATTCACCCCTCCACTTT.

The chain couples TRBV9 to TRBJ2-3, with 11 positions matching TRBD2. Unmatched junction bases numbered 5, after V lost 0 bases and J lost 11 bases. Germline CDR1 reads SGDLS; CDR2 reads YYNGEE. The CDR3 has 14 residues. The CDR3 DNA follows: TGTGCCAGCAGCGTAGCCGGGACTAGCGGCATGCAGTATTTT. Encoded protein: CASSVAGTSGMQYF.

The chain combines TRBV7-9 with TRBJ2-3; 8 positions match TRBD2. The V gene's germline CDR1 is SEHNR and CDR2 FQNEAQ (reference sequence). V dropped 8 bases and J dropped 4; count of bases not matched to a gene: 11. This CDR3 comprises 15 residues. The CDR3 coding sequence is TGTGCCAGCGGCCCCTACAGCGGGGGTTCAGATACGCAGTATTTT. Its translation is CASGPYSGGSDTQYF.

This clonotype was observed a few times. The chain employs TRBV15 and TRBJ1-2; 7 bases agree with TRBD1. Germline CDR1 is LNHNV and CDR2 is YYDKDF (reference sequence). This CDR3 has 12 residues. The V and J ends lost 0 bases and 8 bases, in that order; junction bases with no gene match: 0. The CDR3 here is CATSRDRGGYTF. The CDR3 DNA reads TGTGCCACCAGCAGAGACAGGGGGGGCTACACCTTC. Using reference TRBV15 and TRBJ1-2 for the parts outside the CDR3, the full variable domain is DAMVIQNPRYQVTQFGKPVTLSCSQTLNHNVMYWYQQKSSQAPKLLFHYYDKDFNNEADTPDNFQSRRPNTSFCFLDIRSPGLGDTAMYLCATSRDRGGYTFGSGTRLTVV.

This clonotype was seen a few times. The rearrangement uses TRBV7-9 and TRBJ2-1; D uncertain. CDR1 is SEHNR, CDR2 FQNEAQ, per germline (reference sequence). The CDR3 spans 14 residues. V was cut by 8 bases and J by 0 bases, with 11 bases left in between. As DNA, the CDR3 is TGTGCCAGCCGGACGATCAGCTCCTACAATGAGCAGTTCTTC. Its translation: CASRTISSYNEQFF.

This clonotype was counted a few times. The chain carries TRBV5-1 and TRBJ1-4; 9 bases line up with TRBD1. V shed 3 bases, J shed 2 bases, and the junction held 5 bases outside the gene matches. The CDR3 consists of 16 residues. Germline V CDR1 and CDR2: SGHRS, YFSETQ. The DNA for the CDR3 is TGCGCCAGCAGCTGGGGACAGGGATGGACTAATGAAAAACTGTTTTTT. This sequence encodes CASSWGQGWTNEKLFF.

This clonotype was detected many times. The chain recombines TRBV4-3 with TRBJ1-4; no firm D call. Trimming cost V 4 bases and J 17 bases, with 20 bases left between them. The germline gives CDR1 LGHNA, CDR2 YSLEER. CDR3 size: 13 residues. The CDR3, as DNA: TGCGCCAGCAGCCTACCGGGAAATCGGCCCTCTTTTTTT. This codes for CASSLPGNRPSFF.

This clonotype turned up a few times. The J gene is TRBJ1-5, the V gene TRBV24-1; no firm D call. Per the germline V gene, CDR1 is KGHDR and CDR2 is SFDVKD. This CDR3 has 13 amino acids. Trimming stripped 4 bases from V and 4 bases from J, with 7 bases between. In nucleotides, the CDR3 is TGTGCCACCAGTGAGGGAGCGAATCAGCCCCAGCATTTT. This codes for CATSEGANQPQHF.

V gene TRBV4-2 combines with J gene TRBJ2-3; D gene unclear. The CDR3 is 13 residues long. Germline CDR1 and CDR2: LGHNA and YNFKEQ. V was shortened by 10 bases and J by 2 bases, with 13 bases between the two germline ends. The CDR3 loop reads CATTHTHTDTQYF. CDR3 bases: TGTGCCACTACTCATACCCACACAGATACGCAGTATTTT.

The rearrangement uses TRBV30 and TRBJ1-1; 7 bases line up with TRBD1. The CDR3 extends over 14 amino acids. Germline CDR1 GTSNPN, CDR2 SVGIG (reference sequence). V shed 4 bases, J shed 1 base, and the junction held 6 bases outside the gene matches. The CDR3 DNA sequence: TGTGCCTGGAATACAGGGGTAGCGAACACTGAAGCTTTCTTT. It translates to CAWNTGVANTEAFF.

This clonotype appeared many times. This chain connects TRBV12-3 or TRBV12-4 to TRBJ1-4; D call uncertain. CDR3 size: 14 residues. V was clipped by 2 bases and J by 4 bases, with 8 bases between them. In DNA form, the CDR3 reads TGTGCCAGCAGTTTACAGGCGATTAATGAAAAACTGTTTTTT. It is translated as CASSLQAINEKLFF.

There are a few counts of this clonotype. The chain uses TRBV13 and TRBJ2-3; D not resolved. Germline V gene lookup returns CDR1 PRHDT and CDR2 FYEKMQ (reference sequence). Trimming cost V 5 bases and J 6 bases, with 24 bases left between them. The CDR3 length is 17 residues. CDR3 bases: TGTGCCAGCAGCCCCCTCGTTGGTAGGGCCCAAGGGGATACGCAGTATTTT. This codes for CASSPLVGRAQGDTQYF.

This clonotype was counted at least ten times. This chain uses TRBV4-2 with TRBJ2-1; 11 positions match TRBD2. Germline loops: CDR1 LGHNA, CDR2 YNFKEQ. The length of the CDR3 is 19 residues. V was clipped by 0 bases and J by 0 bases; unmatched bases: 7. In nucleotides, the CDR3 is TGTGCCAGCAGCCAAGAAATAGCGGGGGGGCTCATCTCCTACAATGAGCAGTTCTTC. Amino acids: CASSQEIAGGLISYNEQFF.

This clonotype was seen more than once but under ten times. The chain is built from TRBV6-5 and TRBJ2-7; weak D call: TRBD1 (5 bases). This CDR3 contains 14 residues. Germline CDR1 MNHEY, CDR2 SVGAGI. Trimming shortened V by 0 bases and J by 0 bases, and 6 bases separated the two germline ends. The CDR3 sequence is CASSYSRASYEQYV. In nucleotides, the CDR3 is TGTGCCAGCAGTTACTCCAGGGCCTCCTACGAGCAGTACGTC.

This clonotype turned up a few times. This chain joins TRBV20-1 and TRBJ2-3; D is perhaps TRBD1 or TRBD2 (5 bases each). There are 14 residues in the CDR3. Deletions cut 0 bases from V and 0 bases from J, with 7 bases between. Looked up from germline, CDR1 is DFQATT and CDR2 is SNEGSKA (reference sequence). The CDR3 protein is CSARDRGSTDTQYF. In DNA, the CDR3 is TGCAGTGCTAGAGATCGGGGCAGCACAGATACGCAGTATTTT.

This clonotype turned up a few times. The CDR3, as DNA: TGCAGCGTTGGGGGGCTCCAGGGGGCAGAGGGCTACACCTTC. Amino acid sequence: CSVGGLQGAEGYTF. J is TRBJ1-2 and V is TRBV29-1; 8 nucleotides agree with TRBD1. The V and J ends lost 4 bases and 8 bases, in that order; junction bases with no gene match: 12. The CDR3 sequence is 14 residues long. Germline V CDR1 and CDR2: SQVTM, ANQGSEA. Together with reference TRBV29-1 and TRBJ1-2, the CDR3 gives the full variable domain: SAVISQKPSRDICQRGTSLTIQCQVDSQVTMMFWYRQQPGQSLTLIATANQGSEATYESGFVIDKFPISRPNLTFSTLTVSNMSPEDSSIYLCSVGGLQGAEGYTFGSGTRLTVV.